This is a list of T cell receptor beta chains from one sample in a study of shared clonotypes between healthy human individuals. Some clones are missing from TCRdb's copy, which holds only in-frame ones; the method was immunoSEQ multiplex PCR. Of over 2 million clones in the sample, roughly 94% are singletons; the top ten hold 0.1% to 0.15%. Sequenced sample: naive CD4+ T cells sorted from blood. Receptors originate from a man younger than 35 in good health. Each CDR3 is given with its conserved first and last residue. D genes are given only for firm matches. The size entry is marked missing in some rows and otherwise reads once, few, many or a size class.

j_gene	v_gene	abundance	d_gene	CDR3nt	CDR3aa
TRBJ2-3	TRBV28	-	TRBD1	TGTGCCAGCAGTTCCCCGGGCCGGACAGGGCGGTCTAGCACAGATACGCAGTATTTT	CASSSPGRTGRSSTDTQYF
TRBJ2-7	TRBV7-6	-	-	TGTGCCAGCAGCGATCTGGACGGAGCCTACGAGCAGTACTTC	CASSDLDGAYEQYF
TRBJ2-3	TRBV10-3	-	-	TGTGCCATCAGGGAGGGACAGACGAGCGCGCAGTATTTT	CAIREGQTSAQYF
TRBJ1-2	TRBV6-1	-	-	TGTGCCAGCAGTGGCTCCGCTAGGGGGGACTATGGCTACACCTTC	CASSGSARGDYGYTF
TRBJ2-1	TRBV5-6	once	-	TGTGCCAGCAGCTTTGGGACGATCCATGAGCAGTTCTTC	CASSFGTIHEQFF
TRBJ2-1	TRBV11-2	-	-	TGTGCCAGCAGCCCCGGATCGGGAAATGAGCAGTTCTTC	CASSPGSGNEQFF
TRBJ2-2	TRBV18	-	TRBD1	TGTGCCAGCTCACCAGGACAGGGCCTGGGGGAGCTGTTTTTT	CASSPGQGLGELFF
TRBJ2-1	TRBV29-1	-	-	TGCAGCGGGTCCGGGACCCCCTACAATGAGCAGTTCTTC	CSGSGTPYNEQFF
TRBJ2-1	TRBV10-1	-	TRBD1	TGCGCCAGCAGTGAGGTAGGACAGGGTTGGAATGAGCAGTTCTTC	CASSEVGQGWNEQFF
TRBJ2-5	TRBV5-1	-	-	TGCGCCAGCAGCTTTGAAAGAGCCCAAGAGACCCAGTACTTC	CASSFERAQETQYF
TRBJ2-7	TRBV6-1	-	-	TGTGCCAGCAGTGAAGTCGGACACCCAGGGAACGAGCAGTACTTC	CASSEVGHPGNEQYF
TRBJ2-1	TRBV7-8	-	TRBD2	TGTGCCAGCAGCTTTTTAGCGGGAGGACCTTACAATGAGCAGTTCTTC	CASSFLAGGPYNEQFF
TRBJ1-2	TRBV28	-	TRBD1	TGTGCCAGCAGACGGGACAGCCATAACTATGGCTACACCTTC	CASRRDSHNYGYTF